The 20 T cell receptor beta chains below all came from one sample that was sequenced in a study of human T cells and chemical hapten exposure. TCRdb used MiXCR to reprocess the RACE reads, holding one entry per CDR3 protein. Here the sample spans under 450,000 distinct CDR3 sequences, roughly 6% being singletons. Time point: patch test 2, 6 weeks after DPC sensitization. Treatment defined: therapeutic diphenylcyclopropenone sensitization with weekly scalp DPC. Here the sequenced sample was whole blood, taken in connection with sensitization to the hapten diphenylcyclopropenone (DPC). The receptors originated from a woman in her late teens or twenties with alopecia areata. Some clones in this sample may be carry-over from other donors' samples.

This clonotype was seen ten or more times. V gene TRBV12-3 or TRBV12-4 combines with J gene TRBJ1-2; perhaps TRBD1 as D (5 bases). The CDR3 is 13 amino acids. Trimming removed 6 bases from V and 7 bases from J, with 15 bases in between. The DNA for the CDR3 is TGTGCCAGCAGCCCGGGGCCCGGGCTTGGCTACACCTTC. Its translation is CASSPGPGLGYTF.

This clonotype has at least ten counts. This rearrangement joins TRBV6-6 to TRBJ1-6, with D maybe TRBD1 (5 bases). V lost 2 bases and J 3 bases, leaving 5 bases between the germline ends. The V gene's germline CDR1 is MNHNY and CDR2 SVGAGI (reference sequence). CDR3 size: 14 residues. CDR3 nucleotide sequence: TGTGCCAGCAGTTACAGGGGCTATAATTCACCCCTCCACTTT. It codes for CASSYRGYNSPLHF.

The CDR3 DNA reads TGTGCCAGCAGCTTAAACTTCCAAGAGACCCAGTACTTC. Translation gives CASSLNFQETQYF. The chain carries TRBV11-2 and TRBJ2-5; D gene uncertain. V was clipped by 2 bases and J by 1 base, with 5 bases between them. Germline CDR1 and CDR2: SGHAT and FQNNGV. The CDR3 sequence is 13 residues long.

V and J are TRBV29-1 and TRBJ1-1; D possibly corresponds to TRBD1 (5 bases). The CDR3 covers 13 residues. Trimming cost V 0 bases and J 1 base, with 6 bases left between them. CDR1 SQVTM and CDR2 ANQGSEA come from the germline V gene. The CDR3 region is CSVEDRANTEAFF. The CDR3 DNA reads as TGCAGCGTTGAAGACAGGGCGAACACTGAAGCTTTCTTT.

J is TRBJ2-1 and V is TRBV9; TRBD1 aligns across 8 bases. The CDR3 has 15 amino acids. Germline V gene lookup returns CDR1 SGDLS and CDR2 YYNGEE. V lost 0 bases and J lost 7; bases outside the gene matches: 6. The CDR3 bases are TGTGCCAGCAGCGTAGCTGGCCAGGGGGCTAATGAGCAGTTCTTC. Its translation: CASSVAGQGANEQFF.

This clonotype came up many times. This rearrangement joins TRBV29-1 to TRBJ2-5; TRBD2 matches at 10 bases. Germline CDR1 SQVTM, CDR2 ANQGSEA. The CDR3 contains 15 residues. Trimming at V came to 4 bases and at J to 0 bases, leaving 5 bases not matched to a gene. CDR3 nucleotides: TGCAGCGTTGCCCCGGGACTAGCGTACCAAGAGACCCAGTACTTC. Protein sequence: CSVAPGLAYQETQYF.

There are many counts of this clonotype. V gene TRBV20-1 combines with J gene TRBJ1-4; D is unclear. Germline V gene sequence: CDR1 DFQATT, CDR2 SNEGSKA (reference sequence). The CDR3 runs 14 residues. The ends were cut back, 8 bases at V and 0 bases at J, with 13 bases in the middle. The CDR3 DNA sequence: TGCAGTTATCGACCGCTCCCAACTAATGAAAAACTGTTTTTT. Translated: CSYRPLPTNEKLFF.

The chain uses TRBV4-3 and TRBJ2-1, with TRBD2 matching over 8 bases. The germline CDR1 and CDR2 sequences are LGHNA and YSLEER. V trimming: 2 bases; J trimming: 10 bases; junction bases outside the gene matches: 10. CDR3 size: 15 residues. The CDR3 DNA reads TGCGCCAGCAGCCAAATGGCGGGGGGACGAAAAGAGCAGTTCTTC. It is translated as CASSQMAGGRKEQFF.

This clonotype appeared many times. The CDR3 DNA reads TGCGCCAGCAGCCAAGAAGAGCGTGGGCCCCAGCATTTT. Its protein product is CASSQEERGPQHF. The chain links TRBV4-3 to TRBJ1-5; D gene ambiguous. The length of the CDR3 is 13 residues. Germline CDR1 and CDR2: LGHNA and YSLEER. V was trimmed by 0 bases and J by 9 bases, leaving 9 bases between them.

V gene TRBV6-5 combines with J gene TRBJ2-6; maybe TRBD1 (5 bases). Germline V gene data show CDR1 as MNHEY and CDR2 as SVGAGI. The length of the CDR3 is 14 residues. V gave up 8 bases and J gave up 1 base, with 9 bases separating them. Here the CDR3 reads CASHTGSGANVLTF. DNA of the CDR3: TGTGCCAGCCATACAGGATCTGGGGCCAACGTCCTGACTTTC.

This clonotype occurred a few times. The chain couples TRBV18 to TRBJ1-4, with unresolved D. Deletions cut 6 bases from V and 0 bases from J, with 11 bases between. The CDR3 totals 15 residues. Germline V gene lookup returns CDR1 KGHSH and CDR2 LQKENI. The CDR3 is CASSLKETTNEKLFF. In nucleotides, the CDR3 is TGTGCCAGCTCCCTGAAAGAAACAACTAATGAAAAACTGTTTTTT.

This sequence joins TRBV2 and TRBJ1-1, with D tentatively TRBD1 (6 bases). V shed 3 bases and J shed 6 bases, with 11 bases lying between them. The CDR3 spans 13 residues. The germline CDR1 and CDR2 sequences are SNHLY and FYNNEI. The CDR3 nucleotides are TGTGCCAGCAGTGATGGGACAAAGGCTGAAGCTTTCTTT. Its translation is CASSDGTKAEAFF.

This clonotype was seen a few times. Here the CDR3 DNA reads TGTGCCAGCCGTAGGGGGACCGGGGAGCTGTTTTTT. Translating gives CASRRGTGELFF. The gene calls are TRBV6-5 and TRBJ2-2, with D perhaps TRBD1 (6 bases). Trimming stripped 8 bases from V and 5 bases from J, with 9 bases between. Germline CDR1 reads MNHEY; CDR2 reads SVGAGI. This CDR3 spans 12 amino acids.

The chain joins TRBV2 to TRBJ1-4; D call uncertain. The CDR3 consists of 11 residues. Germline CDR1 SNHLY, CDR2 FYNNEI. V lost 7 bases, J lost 12 bases, and 12 bases lay in between. The chain's CDR3 is CASNTREELFF. The CDR3, as DNA: TGTGCCAGCAACACGAGGGAGGAACTGTTTTTT.

This clonotype occurred a few times. The chain couples TRBV27 to TRBJ2-5; D not resolved. With 6 bases removed from V and 5 bases from J, the gap between germline ends came to 19 bases. Per the germline V gene, CDR1 is MNHEY and CDR2 is SMNVEV (reference sequence). The CDR3 is 15 residues long. The CDR3 loop is CASRRASLGRETQYF. DNA for the CDR3: TGTGCCAGCAGAAGAGCAAGTCTAGGGCGGGAGACCCAGTACTTC.

This clonotype was seen only a few times. The CDR3 here is CASSQDRYNEKLFF. CDR3 sequence (DNA): TGTGCCAGCAGTCAGGACAGATATAATGAAAAACTGTTTTTT. V and J are TRBV7-2 and TRBJ1-4; weak D call: TRBD1 (6 bases). Trimming removed 6 bases from V and 4 bases from J, with 12 bases in between. CDR3 length: 14 amino acids. CDR1 and CDR2 (germline): SGHTA, FQGNSA.

There are a few counts of this clonotype. This chain links TRBV20-1 with TRBJ2-7, with 8 bases aligning to TRBD1. Germline values: CDR1 DFQATT, CDR2 SNEGSKA (reference sequence). This CDR3 is 13 amino acids long. With V trimmed by 6 bases and J by 2 bases, 6 bases remained unmatched. The CDR3 bases are TGCAGTGCCCAGGGGGCCGAGCCCTACGAGCAGTACTTC. It codes for CSAQGAEPYEQYF.

The chain carries TRBV20-1 and TRBJ2-7; D unclear. V dropped 0 bases and J dropped 4 bases, with 19 bases sitting between them. The CDR3 has 16 residues. CDR1 and CDR2 (germline): DFQATT, SNEGSKA (reference sequence). CDR3 DNA sequence: TGCAGTGCTAGAGATCCCCTTACTCGGCCAGTATACGAGCAGTACTTC. Translating it yields CSARDPLTRPVYEQYF.

Worth noting for this clonotype: A clone one base away is much larger, so this may be a read error. The genes are TRBV7-2 and TRBJ1-5; TRBD1 aligns across 11 bases. From germline, CDR1 is SGHTA and CDR2 FQGNSA. The CDR3 is 14 amino acids. In nucleotides, the CDR3 is TGTGCCAGCAGTCGGACAGGGGGCAAACAGCCCCAGCATTTT. This sequence encodes CASSRTGGKQPQHF.

The chain couples TRBV7-9 to TRBJ1-6, with 8 positions matching TRBD1. Germline CDR1 reads SEHNR; CDR2 reads FQNEAQ (reference sequence). Germline trimming cut 5 bases from V and 8 bases from J; bases unmatched to any gene: 5. CDR3 length: 14 amino acids. CDR3 sequence reads: CASSRTGMDSPLHF. CDR3 DNA sequence: TGTGCCAGCAGCAGGACAGGGATGGATTCACCCCTCCACTTT.